One and the same sample provided the 18 T cell receptor beta chains below, sequenced in a study of blood T cell repertoires in COVID-19. The assay was immunoSEQ multiplex PCR, and TCRdb's table has in-frame clones only and misses some. Seen here are 120,000 or so clones, roughly 72% observed once, and the top ten hold roughly 5.5%. The specimen was peripheral blood. All receptors derive from a man in his fifties or sixties with acute or convalescent COVID-19.

The CDR3 DNA reads TGTGCCACCAGTGCTAACAGTCTTAGCACAGATACGCAGTATTTT. Translating it yields CATSANSLSTDTQYF. J is TRBJ2-3 and V is TRBV24-1; D gene unclear. Per the germline V gene, CDR1 is KGHDR and CDR2 is SFDVKD. The CDR3 is 15 residues long. With 5 bases removed from V and 0 bases from J, the gap between germline ends came to 11 bases.

This chain uses TRBV5-6 with TRBJ2-3; possibly TRBD1 for D (5 bases). The CDR3 has 15 residues. The V end lost 1 base, the J end lost 2 bases, and 11 bases lay between the germline ends. The germline V gene has CDR1 SGHDT and CDR2 YYEEEE. This chain's CDR3 is CASSLKGANTDTQYF. CDR3 sequence (DNA): TGTGCCAGCAGCTTGAAAGGGGCGAACACAGATACGCAGTATTTT.

The chain carries TRBV29-1 and TRBJ2-1; 11 bases map to TRBD2. The CDR3 is made up of 16 amino acids. With 3 bases clipped from V and 0 bases from J, the junction kept 4 bases outside the gene matches. Per germline, CDR1 SQVTM and CDR2 ANQGSEA. The CDR3 DNA is TGCAGCGTTGAGACTAGCGGGGTAAGCTCCTACAATGAGCAGTTCTTC. Protein: CSVETSGVSSYNEQFF.

V usage is TRBV27 and J usage is TRBJ2-1; TRBD1 is a possible D gene (5 bases). Germline V gene sequence: CDR1 MNHEY, CDR2 SMNVEV (reference sequence). This CDR3 region has 14 residues. The V and J ends lost 6 bases and 8 bases respectively, with 17 bases between them. CDR3 sequence (DNA): TGTGCCAGCAGCCCTAGGGGAAGAGGCGATGAGCAGTTCTTC. It is translated as CASSPRGRGDEQFF.

CDR3 coding DNA: TGTGCCAGCGGGGCATTCGGGGGTAACACTGAAGCTTTCTTT. This gives the protein CASGAFGGNTEAFF. The rearrangement uses TRBV27 and TRBJ1-1; perhaps TRBD1 as D (5 bases). CDR1 is MNHEY, CDR2 SMNVEV, per germline (reference sequence). The CDR3 length is 14 residues. The germline V and J ends were trimmed by 8 bases and 2 bases, with 15 bases remaining between them.

The V gene is TRBV28, the J gene TRBJ2-7, with 8 bases matching TRBD1. Unmatched junction bases numbered 5, after V lost 1 base and J lost 6 bases. The CDR3 totals 14 residues. Germline lookup yields CDR1 MDHEN and CDR2 SYDVKM. CDR3 coding DNA: TGTGCCAGCAGTTTATACAGGGGGTCCCCCGAGCAGTACTTC. This sequence encodes CASSLYRGSPEQYF.

The chain is built from TRBV18 and TRBJ2-7; the D gene is possibly TRBD2 (5 bases). The germline CDR1 and CDR2 sequences are KGHSH and LQKENI. V was trimmed by 1 base and J by 5 bases, leaving 18 bases between them. The CDR3 consists of 16 residues. CDR3 sequence reads: CASSPLGSLARNEQYF. In DNA, the CDR3 is TGTGCCAGCTCACCACTGGGGAGCCTCGCCCGGAACGAGCAGTACTTC.

The genes are TRBV3-1 (or the pseudogene TRBV3-2) and TRBJ2-7, with TRBD1 matching 8 bases. CDR1 is LGHDT and CDR2 is YNNKEL in the germline V gene (reference sequence). CDR3 length: 15 residues. V lost 4 bases to trimming and J lost 6 bases; unmatched junction nucleotides: 11. CDR3 loop: CASSPRRGQGTEQYF. For the CDR3, the DNA is TGTGCCAGCAGCCCGCGGAGAGGACAGGGAACCGAGCAGTACTTC.

V gene TRBV27 combines with J gene TRBJ1-2, with 12 bases fitting TRBD1. The CDR3 consists of 14 residues. The germline CDR1 and CDR2 sequences are MNHEY and SMNVEV (reference sequence). After removal of 4 bases from V and 8 bases from J, the junction contained 5 bases not matched to a gene. The CDR3 coding sequence is TGTGCCAGCAGTTACTCCGGGACAGGGGGCGGCTACACCTTC. This encodes CASSYSGTGGGYTF.

This rearrangement joins TRBV19 to TRBJ1-2, with D unclear. This CDR3 contains 14 residues. Germline V gives CDR1 LNHDA, CDR2 SQIVND (reference sequence). Trimming took 5 bases from V and 3 from J, leaving 13 bases between them. The CDR3: CASSDGLLYYGYTF. The CDR3 nucleotides read TGTGCCAGTAGTGACGGACTGCTGTACTATGGCTACACCTTC.

The chain links TRBV5-1 to TRBJ1-2; 7 nucleotides line up with TRBD1. The CDR3 is made up of 16 amino acids. Germline lookup yields CDR1 SGHRS and CDR2 YFSETQ. The V gene end was trimmed by 4 bases and the J gene end by 4 bases; junction bases not matched to a gene: 13. CDR3 nucleotide sequence: TGCGCCAGCAGCGAAAAGGGACAGTCCACGTCCTATGGCTACACCTTC. Its translation is CASSEKGQSTSYGYTF.

The chain couples TRBV5-1 to TRBJ2-1, with D possibly being TRBD1 (5 bases). The V and J ends lost 0 bases and 5 bases respectively, with 15 bases between them. CDR1 and CDR2 (germline): SGHRS, YFSETQ. The CDR3 is 16 amino acids. CDR3 nucleotide sequence: TGCGCCAGCAGCTTGGTCCCGATTAGGGGCGACAATGAGCAGTTCTTC. Encoded protein: CASSLVPIRGDNEQFF.

The V gene is TRBV10-3, the J gene TRBJ1-1; D perhaps matches TRBD1 (5 bases). The germline V and J ends were trimmed by 11 bases and 2 bases, with 15 bases remaining between them. Germline V gene sequence: CDR1 ENHRY, CDR2 SYGVKD. The CDR3 contains 13 residues. CDR3 nucleotides: TGTGCCTCAACCGGGACTGGAAACACTGAAGCTTTCTTT. Translated: CASTGTGNTEAFF.

This CDR3 reads CASSSRDRGNYGYTF. The CDR3 DNA sequence: TGTGCCAGCAGCAGCCGGGACAGGGGTAACTATGGCTACACCTTC. J is TRBJ1-2 and V is TRBV3-1 (or the pseudogene TRBV3-2), with TRBD1 matching over 10 bases. The CDR3 totals 15 residues. V dropped 5 bases and J dropped 1; count of bases not matched to a gene: 4. CDR1 and CDR2 from the germline V gene are LGHDT and YNNKEL (reference sequence).

The chain joins TRBV30 to TRBJ1-1; tentatively, D is TRBD1 (5 bases). Trimming took off 4 bases at V and 1 base at J, with 10 bases between the two ends. The CDR3 is 13 residues long. Germline CDR1 GTSNPN, CDR2 SVGIG (reference sequence). CDR3 in amino acids: CAWTPGKNTEAFF. In DNA, the CDR3 is TGTGCCTGGACCCCAGGGAAGAACACTGAAGCTTTCTTT.

This chain uses TRBV15 with TRBJ2-1; TRBD1 aligns across 8 bases. The CDR3 has 17 residues. V trimming: 1 base; J trimming: 0 bases; junction bases outside the gene matches: 5. Germline CDR1 and CDR2: LNHNV and YYDKDF (reference sequence). CDR3 region: CATSRGGQGGSYNEQFF. The CDR3, as DNA: TGTGCCACCAGCAGAGGAGGACAGGGTGGCTCCTACAATGAGCAGTTCTTC.

This rearrangement joins TRBV9 to TRBJ1-5; the D gene is possibly TRBD1 (5 bases). The CDR3 runs 15 residues. Germline V gene data show CDR1 as SGDLS and CDR2 as YYNGEE. The V end was cut by 0 bases, the J end by 5 bases, with 12 bases between. The CDR3 spells CASSVDLGEDQPQHF. The CDR3, as DNA: TGTGCCAGCAGCGTAGATCTGGGGGAGGATCAGCCCCAGCATTTT.

The J gene is TRBJ1-3, the V gene TRBV9; D is ambiguous. CDR1 is SGDLS, CDR2 YYNGEE, per germline. The CDR3 runs to 14 residues. The V gene lost 3 bases and the J gene lost 4 bases, with 11 bases spanning the gap. This CDR3 is CASSAQFRGNTIYF. The CDR3 coding sequence is TGTGCCAGCAGCGCCCAGTTCAGAGGAAACACCATATATTTT.